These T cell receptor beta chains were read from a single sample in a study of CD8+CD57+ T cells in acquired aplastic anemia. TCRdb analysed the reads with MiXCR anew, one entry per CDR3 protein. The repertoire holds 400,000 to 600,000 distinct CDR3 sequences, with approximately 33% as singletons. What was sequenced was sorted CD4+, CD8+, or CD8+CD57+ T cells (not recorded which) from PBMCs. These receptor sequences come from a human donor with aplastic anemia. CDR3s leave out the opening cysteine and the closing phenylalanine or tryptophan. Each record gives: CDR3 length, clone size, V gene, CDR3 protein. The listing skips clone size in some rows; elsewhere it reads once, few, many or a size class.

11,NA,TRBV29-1,SVLRVQRETQY
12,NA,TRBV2,ASSDPSPYNEQF
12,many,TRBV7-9,ASSRDSYGNTIY
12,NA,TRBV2,ASVTTGLNYGYT
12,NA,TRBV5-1,ASSRVSGANVLT
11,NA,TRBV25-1,ASSLGAEREAF
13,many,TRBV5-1,ASSLVVAGAYEQY
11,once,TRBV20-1,SAATRGAQPQH
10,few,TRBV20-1,SALETGSVTF
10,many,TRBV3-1,ASSQTRARQY
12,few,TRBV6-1,ASSPQGWFTEAF
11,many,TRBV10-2,ASGEILEPEQF
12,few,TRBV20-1,SAAHSGGAGEQF
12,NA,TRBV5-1,ASSFGDRTGEQY
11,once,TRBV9,ASSQEPGQTQY
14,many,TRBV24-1,ATSDSGTGSADTQY
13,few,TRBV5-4,ASSQGGAGPYEQY
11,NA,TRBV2,AGPRREIPEQY
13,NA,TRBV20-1,SARDLGAANTEAF
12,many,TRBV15,ATSRGQENEKLF
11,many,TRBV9,ASSALTGNGYT
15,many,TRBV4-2,ASSLRPGQGVGSPLH
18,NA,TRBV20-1,SASLHIGTSVTSGANVLT
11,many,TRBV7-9,ASSNTVQETQY
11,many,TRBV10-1,ASSELVGQPQH
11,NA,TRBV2,ASSSLWVQPQH
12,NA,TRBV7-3,ASSLIRVYNEQF
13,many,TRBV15,ATSRSGKNTGELF
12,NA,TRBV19,ASGGQAENTEAF
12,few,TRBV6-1,ASSRQGIDQPQH
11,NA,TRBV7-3,ASSFGTSFEQF
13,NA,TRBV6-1,ASRTHGMLPYEQY
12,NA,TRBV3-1,ASSQEGRGSPLH
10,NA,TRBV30,AWVGQGKGYT
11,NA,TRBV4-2,ASSLSVDNERF
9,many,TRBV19,ASSIGYEQY
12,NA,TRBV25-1,ASSGSGGTQPQH
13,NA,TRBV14,ASSPPLAAYNEQF
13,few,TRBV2,ASSPGGREGTEAF
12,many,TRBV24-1,ATSDRVNSDTQY
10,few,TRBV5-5,ASSFLPGELF
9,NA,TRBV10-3,AISRQGEAF